The 15 T cell receptor beta chains below were found in one sample sequenced in a study of T cell changes during pregnancy in multiple sclerosis. Here immunoSEQ multiplex PCR was the method, and the copy in TCRdb shows in-frame clones only, minus some. This table has just under 65,000 clones, 96% appearing once. Sequencing was performed on CD8+ T cells from peripheral blood mononuclear cells, taken after pregnancy. The source of these receptors is a female donor with multiple sclerosis, enrolled in a pregnancy study.

The rearrangement uses TRBV4-1 and TRBJ2-3; TRBD2 might be the D (6 bases). CDR1 and CDR2 (germline): MGHRA, YSYEKL. The CDR3 length is 15 residues. V lost 1 base and J lost 4, with 12 bases in between. The CDR3 sequence: CASSQVTGEADTQYF. In DNA, the CDR3 is TGCGCCAGCAGCCAAGTCACGGGAGAGGCAGATACGCAGTATTTT.

The CDR3, as DNA: TGTGCCAGCAGCCAAGTTGGCGGGACTATTCGGGATACGCAGTATTTT. Protein product: CASSQVGGTIRDTQYF. The chain links TRBV14 to TRBJ2-3, with TRBD2 identical over 7 bases. V dropped 1 base and J dropped 6; count of bases not matched to a gene: 10. CDR3 length: 16 amino acids. From germline, CDR1 is SGHDN and CDR2 FVKESK.

The CDR3 loop is CASSSTQGAGETQYF. The CDR3 region has the DNA TGTGCCAGCAGCAGTACACAGGGGGCGGGGGAGACCCAGTACTTC. V and J are TRBV7-9 and TRBJ2-5, with 9 bases lining up with TRBD1. The CDR3 contains 15 residues. The germline V gene has CDR1 SEHNR and CDR2 FQNEAQ (reference sequence). J was trimmed by 5 bases and V by 5 bases; bases with no gene match: 9. Variable domain in full (rest from reference TRBV7-9 and TRBJ2-5): DTGVSQNPRHKITKRGQNVTFRCDPISEHNRLYWYRQTLGQGPEFLTYFQNEAQLEKSRLLSDRFSAERPKGSFSTLEIQRTEQGDSAMYLCASSSTQGAGETQYFGPGTRLLVL.

The chain couples TRBV7-9 to TRBJ2-5, with a tentative D call TRBD2 (5 bases). The CDR3 is 14 amino acids. Trimming removed 5 bases from V and 4 bases from J, with 14 bases in between. Germline V gives CDR1 SEHNR, CDR2 FQNEAQ (reference sequence). For the CDR3, the DNA is TGTGCCAGCAGCCTCCCTTCGGGGATAGAGACCCAGTACTTC. Translating it yields CASSLPSGIETQYF.

The V and J genes are TRBV6-1 and TRBJ2-3, with D perhaps TRBD2 (7 bases). Germline V gene sequence: CDR1 MNHNS, CDR2 SASEGT. This CDR3 spans 12 amino acids. Trimming stripped 6 bases from V and 7 bases from J, with 11 bases between. The CDR3 bases are TGTGCCAGCAGGGGAGGGGGATATACGCAGTATTTT. Residues: CASRGGGYTQYF.

V usage is TRBV14 and J usage is TRBJ2-7, with unresolved D. CDR3 size: 15 residues. Germline V CDR1 and CDR2: SGHDN, FVKESK. Trimming shortened V by 4 bases and J by 2 bases, and 15 bases separated the two germline ends. DNA for the CDR3: TGTGCCAGCAGCCCCTATTCTGGTCTAACCTACGAGCAGTACTTC. Protein: CASSPYSGLTYEQYF. The full variable domain, its missing parts supplied by reference TRBV14 and TRBJ2-7, is EAGVTQFPSHSVIEKGQTVTLRCDPISGHDNLYWYRRVMGKEIKFLLHFVKESKQDESGMPNNRFLAERTGGTYSTLKVQPAELEDSGVYFCASSPYSGLTYEQYFGPGTRLTVT.

CDR3 in DNA: TGTGCCAGCAGCGTTCCCGCGACAGGGGCGAACACTGAAGCTTTCTTT. Translation: CASSVPATGANTEAFF. This sequence joins TRBV5-5 and TRBJ1-1; TRBD1 aligns across 8 bases. Trimming cost V 4 bases and J 1 base; bases outside gene matches: 9. The CDR3 is 16 residues long. Germline V lookup: CDR1 SGHKS, CDR2 YYEKEE (reference sequence).

The chain combines TRBV11-2 with TRBJ2-1, with 9 bases matching TRBD2. The germline gives CDR1 SGHAT, CDR2 FQNNGV. CDR3 length equals 19 residues. The junction had 18 bases not matched to a gene; V was cut back by 2 bases and J by 7 bases. CDR3 in amino acids: CASSLTPFLTAGGSNEQFF. CDR3 coding DNA: TGTGCCAGCAGCTTAACCCCGTTTCTAACAGCGGGAGGTTCGAATGAGCAGTTCTTC.

The chain carries TRBV7-8 and TRBJ2-2; 8 bases are shared with TRBD2. The germline gives CDR1 SGHVS, CDR2 FQNEAQ. V trimming: 4 bases; J trimming: 5 bases; junction bases outside the gene matches: 6. CDR3 length equals 15 residues. The CDR3 region has the DNA TGTGCCAGCAGCTACACGGGGGGGGGTACCGGGGAGCTGTTTTTT. Its translation: CASSYTGGGTGELFF.

The V gene is TRBV6-1, the J gene TRBJ2-7; perhaps TRBD2 as D (6 bases). CDR3 size: 15 residues. Germline V gene data show CDR1 as MNHNS and CDR2 as SASEGT. V lost 2 bases and J lost 2, with 13 bases in between. The CDR3 loop is CASSELGGLAYEQYF. CDR3 DNA sequence: TGTGCCAGCAGTGAACTGGGGGGTCTGGCCTACGAGCAGTACTTC.

The V call is TRBV2, the J call TRBJ2-1; D unresolved. This CDR3 is built from 12 residues. Trimming removed 4 bases from V and 6 bases from J, with 7 bases in between. CDR1 and CDR2 from the germline V gene are SNHLY and FYNNEI. The CDR3 nucleotides read TGTGCCAGCAGTGGGCTGTCCAATGAGCAGTTCTTC. This sequence encodes CASSGLSNEQFF.

This clone occurred once. This chain joins TRBV28 and TRBJ1-5; 12 nucleotides line up with TRBD1. Germline V lookup: CDR1 MDHEN, CDR2 SYDVKM. Germline trimming cut 7 bases from V and 5 bases from J; bases unmatched to any gene: 15. This CDR3 is built from 18 residues. The CDR3, as DNA: TGTGCCAGCATTAAAGGGGGACAGGGGGCGAGCGGGGATCAGCCCCAGCATTTT. Its protein is CASIKGGQGASGDQPQHF.

The gene calls are TRBV15 and TRBJ2-6; perhaps TRBD1 as D (6 bases). V was cut by 0 bases and J by 3 bases, with 9 bases left in between. Per the germline V gene, CDR1 is LNHNV and CDR2 is YYDKDF (reference sequence). The CDR3 spans 16 residues. In DNA form, the CDR3 reads TGTGCCACCAGCAGAGATACAGGGTTTGGGGCCAACGTCCTGACTTTC. Its protein product is CATSRDTGFGANVLTF.

This sequence joins TRBV28 and TRBJ2-1; D call uncertain. The V end lost 3 bases, the J end lost 13 bases, and 13 bases lay between the germline ends. The CDR3 covers 12 residues. In germline, CDR1 is MDHEN, CDR2 SYDVKM. CDR3 nucleotide sequence: TGTGCCAGCAGTTTCCCCCCCCCTAATCAGTTCTTC. Its protein is CASSFPPPNQFF.

This rearrangement joins TRBV5-8 to TRBJ2-7, with D maybe TRBD2 (5 bases). Trimming stripped 0 bases from V and 11 bases from J, with 15 bases between. The CDR3 is made up of 13 amino acids. The germline V gene has CDR1 SGHTS and CDR2 YDEGEE. The CDR3 region is CASSLASIGGKYF. The CDR3 bases are TGTGCCAGCAGCTTGGCCTCTATAGGAGGAAAGTACTTC.